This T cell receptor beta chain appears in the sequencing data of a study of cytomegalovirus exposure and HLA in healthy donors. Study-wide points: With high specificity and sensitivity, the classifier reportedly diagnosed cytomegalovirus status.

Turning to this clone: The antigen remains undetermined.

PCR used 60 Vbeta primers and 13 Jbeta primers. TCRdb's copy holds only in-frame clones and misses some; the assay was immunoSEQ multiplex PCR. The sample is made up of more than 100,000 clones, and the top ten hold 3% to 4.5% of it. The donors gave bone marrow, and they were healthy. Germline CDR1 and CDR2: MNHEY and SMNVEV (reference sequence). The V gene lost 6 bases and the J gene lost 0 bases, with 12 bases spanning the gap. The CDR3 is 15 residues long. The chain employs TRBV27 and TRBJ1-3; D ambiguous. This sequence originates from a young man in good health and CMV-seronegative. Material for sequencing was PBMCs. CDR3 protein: CASRPSGSSGNTIYF. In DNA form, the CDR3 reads TGTGCCAGCAGACCCTCGGGGAGCTCTGGAAACACCATATATTTT.